These 28 T cell receptor beta chains originate from one sample sequenced in a study of beta chain features in type 1 diabetes. Whole-study results and caveats: All four CD4+ subsets of Type 1 diabetes patients contained TCRB CDR3s that were moderately but significantly shorter.

What these receptors recognize is not known. Expressed TCRB transcripts got sequenced, as all isolated RNA was reverse transcribed. The table came from immunoSEQ multiplex PCR; TCRdb's copy has only in-frame clones and leaves some out. The data contain around 70,000 clones, roughly 50% of them seen just once; the ten biggest clones take up about 0.74%. Sequencing was done on a sample of central memory CD4+ T cells from blood. Source of these receptors: a young man with type 1 diabetes.

There are a few counts of this clone. Here the CDR3 reads CASSQTGQETQYF. CDR3 sequence (DNA): TGCGCCAGCAGTCAGACAGGGCAAGAGACCCAGTACTTC. The rearrangement uses TRBV5-1 and TRBJ2-5; 7 bases agree with TRBD1. The CDR3 sequence is 13 residues long. V lost 5 bases to trimming and J lost 2 bases; unmatched junction nucleotides: 3. Per germline, CDR1 SGHRS and CDR2 YFSETQ.

The chain recombines TRBV4-1 with TRBJ1-4; D is perhaps TRBD1 (5 bases). CDR1 and CDR2 from the germline V gene are MGHRA and YSYEKL. CDR3 length equals 13 residues. V lost 2 bases to trimming and J lost 7 bases, with 8 bases between them. The CDR3 bases are TGCGCCAGCAGCCAATTCAGGGCTGAAAAACTGTTTTTT. It translates to CASSQFRAEKLFF.

This chain connects TRBV7-9 to TRBJ1-2; D unclear. V lost 4 bases and J lost 5, with 20 bases in between. The CDR3 contains 16 residues. CDR1 and CDR2 (germline): SEHNR, FQNEAQ (reference sequence). In DNA form, the CDR3 reads TGTGCCAGCAGCTCGCCCCCCAGGATGGATCCGTATGGCTACACCTTC. Translating gives CASSSPPRMDPYGYTF.

V is TRBV19 and J is TRBJ1-2, with D hard to call. The V gene's germline CDR1 is LNHDA and CDR2 SQIVND (reference sequence). The germline V and J ends were trimmed by 7 bases and 2 bases, with 23 bases remaining between them. This CDR3 spans 17 amino acids. In nucleotides, the CDR3 is TGTGCCAGTATTTCCTCATCTAATTCCGGGTGGAACTATGGCTACACCTTC. Its protein product is CASISSSNSGWNYGYTF.

V usage is TRBV5-6 and J usage is TRBJ1-1; perhaps TRBD1 as D (5 bases). Deletions cut 0 bases from V and 4 bases from J, with 13 bases between. In germline, CDR1 is SGHDT, CDR2 YYEEEE. The CDR3 is made up of 15 amino acids. The CDR3 reads CASSLVRGGGTEAFF. The CDR3 region has the DNA TGTGCCAGCAGCTTGGTAAGGGGAGGAGGCACTGAAGCTTTCTTT.

V and J are TRBV5-1 and TRBJ2-7, with 13 bases that match TRBD2. The CDR3 covers 17 residues. With V trimmed by 0 bases and J by 1 base, 4 bases remained unmatched. CDR1 SGHRS and CDR2 YFSETQ come from the germline V gene. As DNA, the CDR3 is TGCGCCAGCAGCTTGGTCCCGGGACTAGCGGGATCCTACGAGCAGTACTTC. Protein sequence: CASSLVPGLAGSYEQYF.

The table lists this clone with a few counts. The chain carries TRBV7-2 and TRBJ1-1, with 7 bases aligning to TRBD1. The CDR3 is 14 amino acids. Germline V lookup: CDR1 SGHTA, CDR2 FQGNSA. V was pared by 3 bases and J by 1 base, with 2 bases of the junction left unmatched. CDR3 in DNA: TGTGCCAGCAGCTTCCGGGACAGGAACACTGAAGCTTTCTTT. It yields the protein CASSFRDRNTEAFF.

This clone was seen once. The chain carries TRBV5-1 and TRBJ1-1, with D tentatively TRBD1 (5 bases). The V end lost 4 bases, the J end lost 1 base, and 11 bases lay between the germline ends. The germline V gene has CDR1 SGHRS and CDR2 YFSETQ. The CDR3 extends over 14 amino acids. Here the CDR3 DNA reads TGCGCCAGCAGCACTCCGACAGCGAACACTGAAGCTTTCTTT. As protein: CASSTPTANTEAFF.

The chain joins TRBV19 to TRBJ1-2; D is ambiguous. Between the trimmed V and J ends, which lost 8 bases and 0 bases, there was a span of 16 bases. Germline V gene lookup returns CDR1 LNHDA and CDR2 SQIVND (reference sequence). This CDR3 region has 15 residues. This CDR3 is CASQPAGTTNYGYTF. CDR3 in DNA: TGTGCCAGTCAACCTGCAGGTACGACTAACTATGGCTACACCTTC. Full variable domain (missing parts from reference TRBV19 and TRBJ1-2): DGGITQSPKYLFRKEGQNVTLSCEQNLNHDAMYWYRQDPGQGLRLIYYSQIVNDFQKGDIAEGYSVSREKKESFPLTVTSAQKNPTAFYLCASQPAGTTNYGYTFGSGTRLTVV.

CDR3 residues: CASSMTGAGANVLTF. The CDR3 region has the DNA TGTGCCAGCAGCATGACAGGGGCTGGGGCCAACGTCCTGACTTTC. The chain has TRBV7-9 and TRBJ2-6; TRBD1 matches at 8 bases. The germline CDR1 and CDR2 sequences are SEHNR and FQNEAQ (reference sequence). The CDR3 consists of 15 residues. Trimming at V came to 5 bases and at J to 2 bases, leaving 2 bases not matched to a gene.

CDR3 loop: CASSAARGGETQYF. CDR3 nucleotide sequence: TGCGCCAGCAGTGCCGCCCGAGGAGGGGAGACCCAGTACTTC. V gene TRBV10-1 combines with J gene TRBJ2-5; D may be TRBD2 (6 bases). Germline CDR1 reads WNHNN; CDR2 reads SYGVQD (reference sequence). The V end was cut by 4 bases, the J end by 5 bases, with 14 bases between. This CDR3 is built from 14 residues.

The chain couples TRBV5-1 to TRBJ2-5; 7 bases map to TRBD1. CDR3 length: 14 residues. Germline V lookup: CDR1 SGHRS, CDR2 YFSETQ. Trimming took 4 bases from V and 0 from J; bases not matched to a gene: 3. CDR3 in DNA: TGCGCCAGCAGCCCGGGACAGTACCAAGAGACCCAGTACTTC. This codes for CASSPGQYQETQYF. Full variable domain (outside the CDR3, taken from reference TRBV5-1 and TRBJ2-5): KAGVTQTPRYLIKTRGQQVTLSCSPISGHRSVSWYQQTPGQGLQFLFEYFSETQRNKGNFPGRFSGRQFSNSRSEMNVSTLELGDSALYLCASSPGQYQETQYFGPGTRLLVL.

The chain recombines TRBV9 with TRBJ2-2; D may be TRBD1 (5 bases). The germline CDR1 and CDR2 sequences are SGDLS and YYNGEE. The CDR3 contains 16 residues. V shed 0 bases and J shed 4 bases, with 13 bases lying between them. CDR3: CASSVAAGLGTGELFF. In DNA, the CDR3 is TGTGCCAGCAGCGTAGCAGCAGGGCTGGGCACCGGGGAGCTGTTTTTT. The variable domain in full, completed from reference TRBV9 and TRBJ2-2, reads DSGVTQTPKHLITATGQRVTLRCSPRSGDLSVYWYQQSLDQGLQFLIQYYNGEERAKGNILERFSAQQFPDLHSELNLSSLELGDSALYFCASSVAAGLGTGELFFGEGSRLTVL.

The sample holds a few counts of this clone. The chain employs TRBV30 and TRBJ2-3; 13 bases agree with TRBD2. Germline values: CDR1 GTSNPN, CDR2 SVGIG (reference sequence). Trimming cost V 4 bases and J 8 bases; bases outside gene matches: 18. This CDR3 region has 18 residues. The chain's CDR3 is CAWTIGTSGAKIFPTQYF. The CDR3 DNA follows: TGTGCCTGGACTATCGGGACTAGCGGGGCTAAAATCTTTCCTACGCAGTATTTT.

This clone has a single count. This chain connects TRBV5-6 to TRBJ1-1; the D is unclear. Per germline, CDR1 SGHDT and CDR2 YYEEEE. Trimming removed 1 base at V and 7 bases at J, with 17 bases between. The CDR3 length is 15 residues. CDR3 DNA sequence: TGTGCCAGCAGCTTGTTGAGAAGCCTAGGAGTTGAAGCTTTCTTT. Translating gives CASSLLRSLGVEAFF.

The gene calls are TRBV19 and TRBJ2-7; the match to TRBD1 covers 8 bases. CDR3 length equals 14 residues. Germline-derived CDR1 and CDR2 are LNHDA and SQIVND (reference sequence). Germline trimming cut 4 bases from V and 2 bases from J; bases unmatched to any gene: 4. This CDR3 is CASSKARGPYEQYF. The CDR3 bases are TGTGCCAGTAGTAAAGCCAGGGGGCCCTACGAGCAGTACTTC. The complete variable domain, with remaining parts taken from reference TRBV19 and TRBJ2-7, reads DGGITQSPKYLFRKEGQNVTLSCEQNLNHDAMYWYRQDPGQGLRLIYYSQIVNDFQKGDIAEGYSVSREKKESFPLTVTSAQKNPTAFYLCASSKARGPYEQYFGPGTRLTVT.

This chain connects TRBV12-5 to TRBJ1-5; D gene unclear. Trimming took 3 bases from V and 7 from J, leaving 10 bases between them. CDR3 length: 13 residues. Germline V gene data show CDR1 as LGHNT and CDR2 as FRNRAP. CDR3 amino acids: CASGFGIEQPQHF. The CDR3, as DNA: TGTGCTAGTGGTTTCGGGATAGAACAGCCCCAGCATTTT.

This clone was seen a few times. The chain is built from TRBV4-1 and TRBJ1-5; 8 nucleotides align to TRBD1. The length of the CDR3 is 17 residues. With 2 bases clipped from V and 4 bases from J, the junction kept 10 bases outside the gene matches. The germline CDR1 and CDR2 sequences are MGHRA and YSYEKL. This CDR3 reads CASSQTGDRGPNQPQHF. CDR3 bases: TGCGCCAGCAGCCAAACCGGTGACAGGGGTCCTAATCAGCCCCAGCATTTT.

This chain joins TRBV7-8 and TRBJ2-7, with 11 bases that match TRBD2. From germline, CDR1 is SGHVS and CDR2 FQNEAQ. This CDR3 region has 15 residues. V was pared by 5 bases and J by 4 bases, with 7 bases of the junction left unmatched. The CDR3 region is CASSPTGLAEYEQYF. DNA of the CDR3: TGTGCCAGCAGCCCAACGGGACTAGCGGAATACGAGCAGTACTTC.

This clone was observed a few times. The chain carries TRBV11-3 and TRBJ2-3; D gene uncertain. V lost 1 base and J 2 bases, leaving 4 bases between the germline ends. The germline gives CDR1 SGHNT, CDR2 YENEEA. The CDR3 consists of 13 residues. The CDR3 DNA follows: TGTGCCAGCAGCTTAGGGCCCACAGATACGCAGTATTTT. It translates to CASSLGPTDTQYF.

The chain employs TRBV6-5 and TRBJ2-1; a weak D match, TRBD1 (6 bases). CDR1 and CDR2 (germline): MNHEY, SVGAGI. V was cut by 4 bases and J by 1 base, with 8 bases left in between. This CDR3 comprises 14 residues. CDR3 nucleotide sequence: TGTGCCAGCAGTTTCCAGGGGTCCTACAATGAGCAGTTCTTC. Its protein is CASSFQGSYNEQFF.

V gene TRBV21-1 combines with J gene TRBJ2-3; the table's TRBD2 call for D was not verified on the DNA. TRBV21-1 constitutes a pseudogene. CDR3 length: 15 residues. The CDR3 sequence: CASSPRAGGGDTQYF. The CDR3 DNA sequence: TGTGCCAGCAGCCCCCGGGCGGGGGGCGGGGATACGCAGTATTTT.

This clone was seen only a few times. V usage is TRBV5-4 and J usage is TRBJ1-1; tentative D call: TRBD1 (5 bases). Per germline, CDR1 SGHNT and CDR2 YYREEE (reference sequence). This CDR3 comprises 16 residues. V shed 4 bases and J shed 1 base, with 17 bases lying between them. This CDR3 is CASSRSRDGANTEAFF. In DNA, the CDR3 is TGTGCCAGCAGCCGGTCGCGGGATGGGGCGAACACTGAAGCTTTCTTT.

This clone was seen only a few times. The chain links TRBV6-1 to TRBJ2-4; TRBD1 might be the D (6 bases). The germline V gene encodes CDR1 MNHNS and CDR2 SASEGT. The V end lost 3 bases, the J end lost 10 bases, and 22 bases lay between the germline ends. The CDR3 covers 16 residues. CDR3 in DNA: TGTGCCAGCAGTGAGGGTTCCGACAGGCGCCAAGTGATTCAGTACTTC. Its protein product is CASSEGSDRRQVIQYF.

This rearrangement joins TRBV29-1 to TRBJ2-1; 7 nucleotides align to TRBD2. The length of the CDR3 is 11 residues. V trimming: 7 bases; J trimming: 14 bases; junction bases outside the gene matches: 11. Germline V lookup: CDR1 SQVTM, CDR2 ANQGSEA. The CDR3, as DNA: TGCAGCGCCCATCGGGGGGACTCGAAGTTCTTC. Protein: CSAHRGDSKFF.

This clone occurred a few times. The V call is TRBV7-9, the J call TRBJ1-1, with no clear D. CDR1 SEHNR and CDR2 FQNEAQ come from the germline V gene (reference sequence). This CDR3 has 13 amino acids. The V gene lost 5 bases and the J gene lost 3 bases, with 10 bases spanning the gap. CDR3 nucleotides: TGTGCCAGCAGCCGAGGGAGGGACACTGAAGCTTTCTTT. Amino acid sequence: CASSRGRDTEAFF. Supplemented by reference TRBV7-9 and TRBJ1-1, the full variable domain reads DTGVSQNPRHKITKRGQNVTFRCDPISEHNRLYWYRQTLGQGPEFLTYFQNEAQLEKSRLLSDRFSAERPKGSFSTLEIQRTEQGDSAMYLCASSRGRDTEAFFGQGTRLTVV.

The chain recombines TRBV5-1 with TRBJ2-7; tentatively, D is TRBD1 (6 bases). The CDR3 length is 14 residues. From germline, CDR1 is SGHRS and CDR2 YFSETQ. V lost 4 bases and J 2 bases, leaving 13 bases between the germline ends. Written as DNA, the CDR3 is TGCGCCAGCAGCGAAAACAGGGCAACCTACGAGCAGTACTTC. It translates to CASSENRATYEQYF.

This sequence joins TRBV7-2 and TRBJ2-3; TRBD2 matches 12 bases. V trimming: 1 base; J trimming: 1 base; junction bases outside the gene matches: 3. The CDR3 is made up of 17 amino acids. Germline lookup yields CDR1 SGHTA and CDR2 FQGNSA. The CDR3 protein is CASSLVPSGGGTDTQYF. As DNA, the CDR3 is TGTGCCAGCAGCTTAGTCCCTAGCGGGGGGGGCACAGATACGCAGTATTTT.